Shown below are 21 T cell receptor beta chains from a single sample sequenced in a study of blood T cell repertoires in COVID-19. Assay: immunoSEQ multiplex PCR; the TCRdb copy retains only in-frame clones and omits some. This table holds roughly 120,000 clones, 85% to 90% found once. The sample comprised peripheral blood. The source of these receptors is a woman aged 50 to 60 with acute or convalescent COVID-19.

The chain couples TRBV7-9 to TRBJ1-1; 8 nucleotides match TRBD1. Looked up from germline, CDR1 is SEHNR and CDR2 is FQNEAQ (reference sequence). Trimming removed 2 bases from V and 0 bases from J; junction bases left unmatched: 2. This CDR3 is 15 amino acids long. The CDR3 DNA sequence: TGTGCCAGCAGCTTAACAGGGGGTATGAACACTGAAGCTTTCTTT. This translates into CASSLTGGMNTEAFF.

The chain uses TRBV6-5 and TRBJ2-1, with 7 bases identical to TRBD1. The CDR3 is made up of 16 amino acids. Looked up from germline, CDR1 is MNHEY and CDR2 is SVGAGI. Trimming took 0 bases from V and 6 from J; bases not matched to a gene: 8. The chain's CDR3 is CASSYSAGQVFNEQFF. The CDR3 DNA is TGTGCCAGCAGTTACTCCGCCGGACAGGTTTTCAATGAGCAGTTCTTC.

The rearrangement links TRBV29-1 to TRBJ1-2, with no clear D. Germline V CDR1 and CDR2: SQVTM, ANQGSEA. The CDR3 runs to 11 residues. V was cut by 4 bases and J by 3 bases, with 6 bases left in between. Here the CDR3 DNA reads TGCAGCGTTGGGCAGGACTATGGCTACACCTTC. Translating gives CSVGQDYGYTF. Using reference TRBV29-1 and TRBJ1-2 for the parts outside the CDR3, the full variable domain is SAVISQKPSRDICQRGTSLTIQCQVDSQVTMMFWYRQQPGQSLTLIATANQGSEATYESGFVIDKFPISRPNLTFSTLTVSNMSPEDSSIYLCSVGQDYGYTFGSGTRLTVV.

The sample holds one count of this clone. The rearrangement uses TRBV3-1 (or the pseudogene TRBV3-2) and TRBJ1-3; 7 bases are a match to TRBD1. This CDR3 spans 15 amino acids. Germline V gene data show CDR1 as LGHDT and CDR2 as YNNKEL (reference sequence). J gave up 0 bases and V 4 bases, and 3 bases lay outside the gene matches. This chain's CDR3 is CASSLRGNSGNTIYF. DNA of the CDR3: TGTGCCAGCAGCCTCAGGGGGAACTCTGGAAACACCATATATTTT.

The chain recombines TRBV2 with TRBJ2-5; TRBD1 agrees at 11 bases. The CDR3 consists of 13 residues. Germline CDR1 SNHLY, CDR2 FYNNEI. The ends lost 8 bases at V and 5 bases at J; junction bases unmatched: 4. DNA for the CDR3: TGTGCCAGCTTGGACAGGGGGCCGGAGACCCAGTACTTC. Its protein is CASLDRGPETQYF.

Here the CDR3 reads CASRGAGTGVLGPQHF. The DNA for the CDR3 is TGTGCCAGCAGGGGTGCCGGGACAGGGGTCTTGGGGCCCCAGCATTTT. V and J are TRBV27 and TRBJ1-5, with 10 bases that match TRBD1. CDR1 and CDR2 from the germline V gene are MNHEY and SMNVEV (reference sequence). V shed 6 bases, J shed 9 bases, and the junction held 14 bases outside the gene matches. The CDR3 is 16 amino acids.

The chain carries TRBV5-8 and TRBJ2-7; maybe TRBD1 (6 bases). The germline V gene encodes CDR1 SGHTS and CDR2 YDEGEE. V lost 5 bases, J lost 0 bases, and 15 bases lay in between. This CDR3 spans 15 amino acids. As DNA, the CDR3 is TGTGCCAGCAGTAGAGGGACAAAAAACTCCTACGAGCAGTACTTC. This translates into CASSRGTKNSYEQYF. Together with reference TRBV5-8 and TRBJ2-7, the CDR3 gives the full variable domain: EAGVTQSPTHLIKTRGQQATLRCSPISGHTSVYWYQQALGLGLQFLLWYDEGEERNRGNFPPRFSGRQFPNYSSELNVNALELEDSALYLCASSRGTKNSYEQYFGPGTRLTVT.

This clone was recorded only once. V is TRBV19 and J is TRBJ2-3, with D unclear. V was shortened by 0 bases and J by 2 bases, with 12 bases between the two germline ends. CDR1 LNHDA and CDR2 SQIVND come from the germline V gene (reference sequence). The CDR3 covers 16 residues. CDR3 nucleotide sequence: TGTGCCAGTAGTATAGATTCAGGCTATTTCACAGATACGCAGTATTTT. Translating it yields CASSIDSGYFTDTQYF.

The chain is built from TRBV5-6 and TRBJ2-7, with TRBD1 matching over 9 bases. The germline CDR1 and CDR2 sequences are SGHDT and YYEEEE. This CDR3 has 14 amino acids. Trimming cost V 6 bases and J 4 bases; bases outside gene matches: 8. The CDR3 is CASTPGQGPYEQYF. In DNA form, the CDR3 reads TGTGCCAGCACTCCGGGACAGGGTCCGTACGAGCAGTACTTC.

This clone was recorded only once. The rearrangement joins TRBV19 to TRBJ2-7; 8 bases map to TRBD2. This CDR3 has 15 residues. Looked up from germline, CDR1 is LNHDA and CDR2 is SQIVND (reference sequence). With V trimmed by 5 bases and J by 3 bases, 9 bases remained unmatched. CDR3 nucleotide sequence: TGTGCCAGTAGTCAAACCGGGACTAGTTACTACGAGCAGTACTTC. Protein sequence: CASSQTGTSYYEQYF.

The V gene is TRBV12-3 or TRBV12-4, the J gene TRBJ1-5, with a possible D match to TRBD1 (5 bases). This CDR3 is built from 13 residues. V was shortened by 4 bases and J by 5 bases, with 9 bases between the two germline ends. The CDR3 coding sequence is TGTGCCAGCAGTTGGGGACTCGATCAGCCCCAGCATTTT. Amino acids: CASSWGLDQPQHF.

The chain combines TRBV18 with TRBJ1-2, with D perhaps matching TRBD1 (5 bases). CDR3 length: 13 amino acids. Germline CDR1 and CDR2: KGHSH and LQKENI. Trimming shortened V by 3 bases and J by 2 bases, and 7 bases separated the two germline ends. CDR3 DNA sequence: TGTGCCAGCTCACCGGACACGAACTATGGCTACACCTTC. Translated, it gives CASSPDTNYGYTF.

V gene TRBV29-1 combines with J gene TRBJ1-1; no clear D gene. This CDR3 is 10 amino acids long. Germline CDR1 SQVTM, CDR2 ANQGSEA. The germline V and J ends were trimmed by 4 bases and 5 bases, with 5 bases remaining between them. The CDR3 is CSVVLTEAFF. The CDR3 DNA is TGCAGCGTTGTACTAACTGAAGCTTTCTTT.

The chain has TRBV2 and TRBJ1-5; possibly TRBD1 for D (5 bases). Germline V CDR1 and CDR2: SNHLY, FYNNEI. The CDR3 consists of 17 residues. The V end was cut by 1 base, the J end by 1 base, with 14 bases between. The CDR3 here is CASSEDLWGVSNQPQHF. The DNA for the CDR3 is TGTGCCAGCAGTGAAGATCTGTGGGGGGTGAGCAATCAGCCCCAGCATTTT.

The CDR3 nucleotides read TGTGCCAGCAGCTTAGAGCAGGGCTTGATCACTGAAGCTTTCTTT. Translated: CASSLEQGLITEAFF. The gene calls are TRBV7-2 and TRBJ1-1, with TRBD1 as a possible D gene (5 bases). V was trimmed by 1 base and J by 4 bases, leaving 13 bases between them. This CDR3 contains 15 residues. Germline V gives CDR1 SGHTA, CDR2 FQGNSA.

This chain links TRBV4-1 with TRBJ1-5, with 8 nucleotides matching TRBD1. The germline gives CDR1 MGHRA, CDR2 YSYEKL. The CDR3 sequence is 15 residues long. The J segment lost 7 bases and the V segment lost 5 bases, leaving 10 bases of the junction unmatched. CDR3 sequence (DNA): TGCGCCAGCAGCGATCTGGGACAGGCGAAACAGCCCCAGCATTTT. Amino acids: CASSDLGQAKQPQHF.

The chain carries TRBV28 and TRBJ1-1; 8 nucleotides agree with TRBD1. This CDR3 has 11 residues. Germline CDR1 and CDR2: MDHEN and SYDVKM. V lost 5 bases to trimming and J lost 13 bases; unmatched junction nucleotides: 6. CDR3 nucleotides: TGTGCCAGCAGTGCAGGGGGCTCCGGTTTCTTT. It specifies CASSAGGSGFF.

This chain joins TRBV27 and TRBJ1-1; D is perhaps TRBD1 (6 bases). Germline V gene data show CDR1 as MNHEY and CDR2 as SMNVEV (reference sequence). CDR3 length: 17 amino acids. V shed 6 bases and J shed 0 bases, with 20 bases lying between them. The CDR3 sequence: CASSPFLHRAMNTEAFF. In DNA, the CDR3 is TGTGCCAGCAGCCCTTTCTTACACAGGGCCATGAACACTGAAGCTTTCTTT.

This chain connects TRBV11-2 to TRBJ1-3; no clear D gene. V lost 5 bases and J lost 0, with 11 bases in between. The CDR3 loop spans 15 amino acids. CDR1 SGHAT and CDR2 FQNNGV come from the germline V gene. The CDR3 sequence: CASSPELVSGNTIYF. The CDR3 bases are TGTGCCAGCAGCCCCGAGCTGGTCTCTGGAAACACCATATATTTT.

The chain recombines TRBV10-1 with TRBJ2-2; 7 bases fit TRBD1. This CDR3 has 16 residues. The trim removed 2 bases at V and 1 base at J, leaving 4 bases unmatched. The germline gives CDR1 WNHNN, CDR2 SYGVQD (reference sequence). The CDR3 is CASSEMRGQNTGELFF. DNA for the CDR3: TGCGCCAGCAGTGAGATGAGGGGGCAGAACACCGGGGAGCTGTTTTTT.

This chain joins TRBV7-3 and TRBJ2-3; TRBD2 aligns across 7 bases. Germline V CDR1 and CDR2: SGHTA, FQGTGA. The CDR3 runs to 14 residues. Unmatched junction bases numbered 7, after V lost 8 bases and J lost 2 bases. CDR3 amino acids: CASSSGLSTDTQYF. The CDR3 DNA is TGTGCCAGCTCTAGCGGATTATCCACAGATACGCAGTATTTT.